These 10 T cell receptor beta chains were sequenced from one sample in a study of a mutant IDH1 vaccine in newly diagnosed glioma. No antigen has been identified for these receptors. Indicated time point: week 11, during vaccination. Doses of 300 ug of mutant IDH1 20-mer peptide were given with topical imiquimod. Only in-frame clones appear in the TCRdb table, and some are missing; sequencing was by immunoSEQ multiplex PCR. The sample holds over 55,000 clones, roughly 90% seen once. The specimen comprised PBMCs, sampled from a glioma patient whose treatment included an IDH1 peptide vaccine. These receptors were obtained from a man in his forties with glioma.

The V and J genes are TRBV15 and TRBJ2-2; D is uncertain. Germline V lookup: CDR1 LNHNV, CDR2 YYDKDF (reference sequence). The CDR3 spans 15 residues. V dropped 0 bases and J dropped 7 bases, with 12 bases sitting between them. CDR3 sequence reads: CATSRDWLGIGELFF. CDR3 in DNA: TGTGCCACCAGCAGAGATTGGCTAGGGATCGGGGAGCTGTTTTTT.

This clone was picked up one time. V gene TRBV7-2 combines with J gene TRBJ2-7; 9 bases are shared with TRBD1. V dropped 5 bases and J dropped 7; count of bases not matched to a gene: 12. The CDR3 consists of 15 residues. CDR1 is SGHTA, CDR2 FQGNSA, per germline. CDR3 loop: CASSPTRTGEDEQYF. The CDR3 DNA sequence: TGTGCCAGCAGCCCGACGCGGACAGGGGAAGATGAGCAGTACTTC.

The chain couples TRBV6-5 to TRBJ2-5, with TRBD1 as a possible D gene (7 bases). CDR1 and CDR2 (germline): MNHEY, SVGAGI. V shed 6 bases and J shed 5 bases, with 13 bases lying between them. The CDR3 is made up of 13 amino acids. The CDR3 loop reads CASSRRGDETQYF. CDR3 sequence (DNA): TGTGCCAGCAGCCGCAGGGGGGATGAGACCCAGTACTTC.

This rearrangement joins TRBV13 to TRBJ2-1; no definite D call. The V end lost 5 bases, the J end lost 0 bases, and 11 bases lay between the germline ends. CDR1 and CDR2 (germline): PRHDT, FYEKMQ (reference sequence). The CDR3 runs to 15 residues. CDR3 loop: CASSPMGISYNEQFF. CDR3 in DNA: TGTGCCAGCAGCCCGATGGGGATCTCCTACAATGAGCAGTTCTTC. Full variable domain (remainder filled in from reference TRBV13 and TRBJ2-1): AAGVIQSPRHLIKEKRETATLKCYPIPRHDTVYWYQQGPGQDPQFLISFYEKMQSDKGSIPDRFSAQQFSDYHSELNMSSLELGDSALYFCASSPMGISYNEQFFGPGTRLTVL.

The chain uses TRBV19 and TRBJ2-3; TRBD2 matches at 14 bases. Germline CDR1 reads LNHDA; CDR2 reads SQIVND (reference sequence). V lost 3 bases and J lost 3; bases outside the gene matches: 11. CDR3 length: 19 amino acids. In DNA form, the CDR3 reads TGTGCCAGTAGTATTCGGGGGACTAGCGGGGGAAGAGGTACAGATACGCAGTATTTT. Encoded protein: CASSIRGTSGGRGTDTQYF.

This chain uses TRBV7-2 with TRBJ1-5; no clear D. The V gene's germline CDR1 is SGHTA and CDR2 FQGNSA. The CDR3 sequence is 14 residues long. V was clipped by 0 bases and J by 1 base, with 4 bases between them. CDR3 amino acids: CASSLARSNQPQHF. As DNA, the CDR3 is TGTGCCAGCAGCTTAGCTCGAAGCAATCAGCCCCAGCATTTT.

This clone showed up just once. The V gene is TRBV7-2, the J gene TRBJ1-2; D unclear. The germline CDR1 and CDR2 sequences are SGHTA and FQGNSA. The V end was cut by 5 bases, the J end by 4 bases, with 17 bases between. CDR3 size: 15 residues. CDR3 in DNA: TGTGCCAGCAGCCCGGAAAAGGCACGCACCTATGGCTACACCTTC. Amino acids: CASSPEKARTYGYTF.

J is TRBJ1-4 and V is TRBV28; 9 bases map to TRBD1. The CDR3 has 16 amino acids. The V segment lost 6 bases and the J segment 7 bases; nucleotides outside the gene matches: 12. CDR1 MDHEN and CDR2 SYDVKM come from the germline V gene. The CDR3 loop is CASSQTHRGLSEKLFF. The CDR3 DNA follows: TGTGCCAGCAGCCAAACTCACAGGGGGCTAAGTGAAAAACTGTTTTTT. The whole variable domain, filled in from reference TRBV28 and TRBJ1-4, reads DVKVTQSSRYLVKRTGEKVFLECVQDMDHENMFWYRQDPGLGLRLIYFSYDVKMKEKGDIPEGYSVSREKKERFSLILESASTNQTSMYLCASSQTHRGLSEKLFFGSGTQLSVL.

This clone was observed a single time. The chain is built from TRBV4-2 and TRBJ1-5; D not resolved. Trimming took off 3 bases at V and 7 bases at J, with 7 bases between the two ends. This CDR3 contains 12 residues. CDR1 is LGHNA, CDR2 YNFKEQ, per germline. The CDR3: CASSHAGQPQHF. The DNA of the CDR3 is TGTGCCAGCAGCCACGCTGGGCAGCCCCAGCATTTT.

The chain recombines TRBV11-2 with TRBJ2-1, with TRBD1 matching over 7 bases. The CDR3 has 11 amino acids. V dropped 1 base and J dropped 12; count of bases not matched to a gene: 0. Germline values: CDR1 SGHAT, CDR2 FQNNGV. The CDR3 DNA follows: TGTGCCAGCAGCTTAGGGACAGGGCAGTTCTTC. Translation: CASSLGTGQFF.